A single sample is the source of the 24 T cell receptor beta chains below, sequenced in a study of monozygotic twins with inflammatory bowel disease. Using the 5' RACE reads, TCRdb records one entry per CDR3 protein without DNA. This table holds 150,000 to 200,000 distinct CDR3 sequences. Sequencing was done on a sample of blood. Every receptor here comes from a human donor with ulcerative colitis or Crohn's disease, or a healthy co-twin of an affected twin (not recorded which).

The genes are TRBV25-1 and TRBJ2-1; TCRdb's D gene call, TRBD2, goes unchecked for lack of DNA. The CDR3 loop spans 17 amino acids. The germline gives CDR1 MGHDK, CDR2 SYGVNS. CDR3 sequence: CASSPWTSGRTHNEQFF.

This CDR3 is CASSQDRDRVGAKNIQYF. The V call is TRBV4-3, the J call TRBJ2-4; TCRdb lists TRBD1, though no DNA is available to test this call. The CDR3 has 18 amino acids. Germline CDR1 LGHNA, CDR2 YSLEER.

The chain is built from TRBV10-3 and TRBJ2-6. Germline V lookup: CDR1 ENHRY, CDR2 SYGVKD. The CDR3 covers 15 residues. Here the CDR3 reads CAISAQGSGANVLTF.

The V and J genes are TRBV24-1 and TRBJ2-3; lacking DNA, the TRBD1 call made by TCRdb goes unchecked. Germline V gene sequence: CDR1 KGHDR, CDR2 SFDVKD. This CDR3 has 14 residues. CDR3 sequence: CAVKQGAAGDTQYF.

The chain uses TRBV29-1 and TRBJ2-3; there is no DNA to check the TCRdb D call of TRBD1. Germline values: CDR1 SQVTM, CDR2 ANQGSEA. The CDR3 runs to 15 residues. CDR3 protein: CSVRPGTGETDTQYF.

The J gene is TRBJ2-7, the V gene TRBV29-1. The CDR3 length is 13 residues. In germline, CDR1 is SQVTM, CDR2 ANQGSEA. This CDR3 is CSVEGLLGDEQYF.

The chain joins TRBV3-1 to TRBJ2-3; the D call from TCRdb, TRBD2, cannot be confirmed without DNA. Per germline, CDR1 LGHDT and CDR2 YNNKEL (reference sequence). The CDR3 covers 12 residues. The CDR3 here is CASAGPTDTQYF.

This chain's CDR3 is CASSLRAQGGYEQYF. The rearrangement uses TRBV7-2 and TRBJ2-7; TCRdb's D call, TRBD1, is unchecked because there is no DNA. Germline CDR1 and CDR2: SGHTA and FQGNSA. CDR3 length: 15 amino acids.

The chain has TRBV7-6 and TRBJ1-1; TCRdb reports TRBD1, a call that lacks DNA to check it against. Germline V gene lookup returns CDR1 SGHVS and CDR2 FNYEAQ. CDR3 length: 12 amino acids. This chain's CDR3 is CASSPPDREAFF.

This rearrangement joins TRBV20-1 to TRBJ2-3; TCRdb designates TRBD1, a call that cannot be tested without DNA. The germline CDR1 and CDR2 sequences are DFQATT and SNEGSKA (reference sequence). The CDR3 has 11 amino acids. The CDR3 region is CSASEGGTQYF.

The chain has TRBV6-1 and TRBJ1-5. The CDR3 sequence is 16 residues long. Germline-derived CDR1 and CDR2 are MNHNS and SASEGT. CDR3 loop: CASSEIRSLINQPQHF.

The V call is TRBV5-6, the J call TRBJ1-1; TCRdb reports TRBD1, a call that lacks DNA to check it against. The germline gives CDR1 SGHDT, CDR2 YYEEEE. There are 14 residues in the CDR3. The CDR3 protein is CASSPVTRNAEAFF.

V gene TRBV5-1 combines with J gene TRBJ2-5; the TCRdb call, TRBD1, lacks DNA for checking. This CDR3 comprises 15 residues. Germline assignment: CDR1 SGHRS and CDR2 YFSETQ. Here the CDR3 reads CASSTGILNQETQYF.

CDR3 residues: CASSRGGGLNTEAFF. The rearrangement links TRBV28 to TRBJ1-1. The CDR3 covers 15 residues. Germline CDR1 reads MDHEN; CDR2 reads SYDVKM.

The chain employs TRBV9 and TRBJ2-5; TCRdb outputs TRBD2, but without DNA this stays unchecked. The CDR3 extends over 14 amino acids. The germline V gene encodes CDR1 SGDLS and CDR2 YYNGEE. The CDR3 spells CAGAPGEGGETQYF.

The chain couples TRBV5-1 to TRBJ2-1; TCRdb names TRBD2, which stays unverified in the absence of DNA. The germline CDR1 and CDR2 sequences are SGHRS and YFSETQ. The CDR3 runs 17 residues. The CDR3 protein is CASSLEWTSGTVGEQFF.

This CDR3 is CASSPTPGSSRNTGELFF. The chain carries TRBV7-8 and TRBJ2-2; TCRdb's D call of TRBD1 is untestable without DNA. From germline, CDR1 is SGHVS and CDR2 FQNEAQ. The CDR3 runs to 18 residues. The full variable domain, completed using reference TRBV7-8 and TRBJ2-2, is GAGVSQSPRYKVAKRGQDVALRCDPISGHVSLFWYQQALGQGPEFLTYFQNEAQLDKSGLPSDRFFAERPEGSVSTLKIQRTQQEDSAVYLCASSPTPGSSRNTGELFFGEGSRLTVL.

The chain employs TRBV10-3 and TRBJ2-7; without DNA, the TCRdb call of TRBD2 cannot be checked. The CDR3 length is 14 residues. Per the germline V gene, CDR1 is ENHRY and CDR2 is SYGVKD. The CDR3: CAIMTSGRAREQYF.

The chain is built from TRBV4-2 and TRBJ2-3; absent DNA, TCRdb's TRBD1 call cannot be checked. The CDR3 is 16 residues long. Germline assignment: CDR1 LGHNA and CDR2 YNFKEQ. This CDR3 reads CASSYPSPGSTDTQYF.

J is TRBJ2-5 and V is TRBV14. The V gene's germline CDR1 is SGHDN and CDR2 FVKESK. The length of the CDR3 is 13 residues. CDR3 amino acids: CASSQAARLTQYF.

The CDR3 here is CASSLLGGSRTEAFF. The chain couples TRBV19 to TRBJ1-1; TCRdb indicates TRBD1, and absent DNA this call remains unverified. This CDR3 spans 15 amino acids. In germline, CDR1 is LNHDA, CDR2 SQIVND (reference sequence).

The V gene is TRBV28, the J gene TRBJ2-1; TCRdb designates TRBD2, a call that cannot be tested without DNA. There are 16 residues in the CDR3. Germline loops: CDR1 MDHEN, CDR2 SYDVKM. The CDR3 reads CASSFLAGREYNEQFF.

J is TRBJ2-2 and V is TRBV30; the TCRdb call, TRBD2, lacks DNA for checking. Germline CDR1 GTSNPN, CDR2 SVGIG (reference sequence). This CDR3 is 14 amino acids long. This CDR3 is CAWVLAGGTGELFF.

The genes are TRBV7-2 and TRBJ2-7; TCRdb names TRBD1, which stays unverified in the absence of DNA. The CDR3 is made up of 13 amino acids. Germline CDR1 and CDR2: SGHTA and FQGNSA. CDR3 sequence: CASSFRSGSEQYF.